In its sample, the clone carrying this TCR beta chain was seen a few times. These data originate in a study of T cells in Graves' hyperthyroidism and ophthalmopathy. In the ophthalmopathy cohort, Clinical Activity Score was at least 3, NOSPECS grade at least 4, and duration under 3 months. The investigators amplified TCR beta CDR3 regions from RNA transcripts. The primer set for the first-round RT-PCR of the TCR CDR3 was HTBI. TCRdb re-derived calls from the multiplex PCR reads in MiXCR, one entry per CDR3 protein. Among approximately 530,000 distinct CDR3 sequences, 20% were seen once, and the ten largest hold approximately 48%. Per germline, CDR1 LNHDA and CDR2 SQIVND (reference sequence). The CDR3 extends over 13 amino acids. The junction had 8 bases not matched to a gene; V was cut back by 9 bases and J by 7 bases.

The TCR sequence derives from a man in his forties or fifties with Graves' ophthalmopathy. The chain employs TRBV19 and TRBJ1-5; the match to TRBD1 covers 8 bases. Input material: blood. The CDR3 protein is CASSRGQEQPQHF. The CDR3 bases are TGTGCCAGCTCCAGGGGGCAGGAACAGCCCCAGCATTTT.